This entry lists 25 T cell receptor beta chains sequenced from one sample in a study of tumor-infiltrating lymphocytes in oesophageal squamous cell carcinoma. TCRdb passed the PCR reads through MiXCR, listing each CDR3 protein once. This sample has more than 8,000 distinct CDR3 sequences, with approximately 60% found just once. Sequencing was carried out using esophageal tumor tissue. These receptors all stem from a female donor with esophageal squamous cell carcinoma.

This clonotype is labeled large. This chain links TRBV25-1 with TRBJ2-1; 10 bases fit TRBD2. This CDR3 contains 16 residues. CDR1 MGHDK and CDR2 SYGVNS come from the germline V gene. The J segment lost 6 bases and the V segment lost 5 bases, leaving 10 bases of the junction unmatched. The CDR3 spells CASSPFQREGPNEQFF. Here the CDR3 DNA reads TGTGCCAGCAGTCCATTCCAGCGGGAGGGCCCCAATGAGCAGTTCTTC.

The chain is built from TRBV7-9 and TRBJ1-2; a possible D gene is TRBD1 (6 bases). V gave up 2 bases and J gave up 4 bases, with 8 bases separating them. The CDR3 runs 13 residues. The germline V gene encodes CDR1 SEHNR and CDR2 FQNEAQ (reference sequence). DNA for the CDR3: TGTGCCAGCAGCTTACAGGACAGCTATGGCTACACCTTC. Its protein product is CASSLQDSYGYTF.

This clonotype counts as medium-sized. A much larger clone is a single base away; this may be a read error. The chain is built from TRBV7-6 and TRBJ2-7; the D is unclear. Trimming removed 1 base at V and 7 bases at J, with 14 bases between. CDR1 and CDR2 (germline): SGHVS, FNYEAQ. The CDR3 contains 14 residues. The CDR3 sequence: CASSLGPVGNEQYF. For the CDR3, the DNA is TGTGCCAGCAGCTTAGGGCCGGTTGGGAATGAGCAGTACTTC.

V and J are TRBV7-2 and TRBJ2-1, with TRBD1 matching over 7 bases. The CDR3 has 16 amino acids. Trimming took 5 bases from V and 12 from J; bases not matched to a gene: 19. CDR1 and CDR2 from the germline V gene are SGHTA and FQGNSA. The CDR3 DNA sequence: TGTGCCAGCAGCACCAACCCCGTGACAGGGCACCTCGGGCAGTTCTTC. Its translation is CASSTNPVTGHLGQFF. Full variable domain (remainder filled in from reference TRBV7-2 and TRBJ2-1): GAGVSQSPSNKVTEKGKDVELRCDPISGHTALYWYRQSLGQGLEFLIYFQGNSAPDKSGLPSDRFSAERTGGSVSTLTIQRTQQEDSAVYLCASSTNPVTGHLGQFFGPGTRLTVL.

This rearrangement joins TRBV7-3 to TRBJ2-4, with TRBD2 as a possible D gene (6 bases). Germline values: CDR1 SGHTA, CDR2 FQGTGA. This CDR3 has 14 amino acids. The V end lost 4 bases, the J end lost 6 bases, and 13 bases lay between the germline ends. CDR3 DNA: TGTGCCAGCAGCTCCCAACCGGGACTAAACATTCAGTACTTC. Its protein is CASSSQPGLNIQYF.

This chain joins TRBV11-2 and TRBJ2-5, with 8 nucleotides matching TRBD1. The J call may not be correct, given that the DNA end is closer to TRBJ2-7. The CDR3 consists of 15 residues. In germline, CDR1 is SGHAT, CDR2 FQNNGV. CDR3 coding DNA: TGTGCCAGCAGCTTATTCGACAGGGGTATCTACGAGCAGTACTTC. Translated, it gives CASSLFDRGIYEQYF.

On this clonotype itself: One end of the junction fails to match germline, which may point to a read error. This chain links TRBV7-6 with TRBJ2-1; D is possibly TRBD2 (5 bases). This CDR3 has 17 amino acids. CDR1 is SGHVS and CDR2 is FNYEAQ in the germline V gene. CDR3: CASSNGVLQSSYNEQFF. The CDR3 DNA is TGTGCTAGCAGTAACGGGGTCCTGCAGAGCTCCTACAATGAGCAGTTCTTC.

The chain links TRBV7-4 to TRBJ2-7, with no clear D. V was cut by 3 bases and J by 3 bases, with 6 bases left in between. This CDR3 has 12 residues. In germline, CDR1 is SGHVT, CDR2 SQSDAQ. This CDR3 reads CASSFQLYEQYF. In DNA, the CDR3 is TGTGCCAGCAGCTTCCAGCTCTACGAGCAGTACTTC.

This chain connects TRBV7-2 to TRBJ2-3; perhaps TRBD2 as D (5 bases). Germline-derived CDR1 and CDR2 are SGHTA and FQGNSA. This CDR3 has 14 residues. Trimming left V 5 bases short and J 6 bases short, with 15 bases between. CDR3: CASSPRTVADTQYF. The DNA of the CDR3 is TGTGCCAGCAGCCCCCGGACTGTGGCCGATACGCAGTATTTT. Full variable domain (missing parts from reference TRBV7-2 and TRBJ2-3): GAGVSQSPSNKVTEKGKDVELRCDPISGHTALYWYRQSLGQGLEFLIYFQGNSAPDKSGLPSDRFSAERTGGSVSTLTIQRTQQEDSAVYLCASSPRTVADTQYFGPGTRLTVL.

CDR3 region: CASSGGLAGAKNTGELFF. The DNA of the CDR3 is TGCGCCAGCAGCGGAGGACTAGCGGGGGCCAAGAACACCGGGGAGCTGTTTTTT. This chain connects TRBV5-1 to TRBJ2-2, with 13 nucleotides matching TRBD2. The CDR3 is 18 residues long. Germline V CDR1 and CDR2: SGHRS, YFSETQ. Trimming at V came to 4 bases and at J to 1 base, leaving 7 bases not matched to a gene.

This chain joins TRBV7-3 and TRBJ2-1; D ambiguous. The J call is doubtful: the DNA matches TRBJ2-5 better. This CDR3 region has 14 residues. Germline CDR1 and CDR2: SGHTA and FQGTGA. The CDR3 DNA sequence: TGTGCCAGCAGCTTAGTCCGTAATACGAAGACCCAGTACTTC. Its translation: CASSLVRNTKTQYF.

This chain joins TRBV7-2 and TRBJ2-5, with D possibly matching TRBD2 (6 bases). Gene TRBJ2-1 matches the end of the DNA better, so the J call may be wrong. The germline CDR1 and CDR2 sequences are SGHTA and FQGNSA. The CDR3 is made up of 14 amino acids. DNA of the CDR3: TGTGCCAGCAGCCCAGACAGCGGGTCTGGTGAGCAGTTCTTC. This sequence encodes CASSPDSGSGEQFF.

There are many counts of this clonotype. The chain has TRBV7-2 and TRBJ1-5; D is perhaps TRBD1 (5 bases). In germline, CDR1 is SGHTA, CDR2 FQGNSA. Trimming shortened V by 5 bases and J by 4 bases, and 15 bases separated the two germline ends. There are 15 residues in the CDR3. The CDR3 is CASSPAGRWNQPQHF. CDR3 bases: TGTGCCAGCAGCCCCGCGGGGCGCTGGAATCAGCCCCAGCATTTT.

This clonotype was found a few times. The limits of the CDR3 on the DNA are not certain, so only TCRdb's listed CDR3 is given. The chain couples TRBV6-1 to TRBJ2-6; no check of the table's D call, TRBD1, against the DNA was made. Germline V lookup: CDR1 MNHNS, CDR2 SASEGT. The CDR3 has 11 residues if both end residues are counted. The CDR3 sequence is CAGVLRAVLRF.

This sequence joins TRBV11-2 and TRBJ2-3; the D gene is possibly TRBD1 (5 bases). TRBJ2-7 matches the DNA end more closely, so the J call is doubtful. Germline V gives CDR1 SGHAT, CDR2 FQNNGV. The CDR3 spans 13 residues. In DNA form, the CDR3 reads TGTGCCAGCAGCTTAAGGACACTGTACGAGCAGTACTTC. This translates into CASSLRTLYEQYF.

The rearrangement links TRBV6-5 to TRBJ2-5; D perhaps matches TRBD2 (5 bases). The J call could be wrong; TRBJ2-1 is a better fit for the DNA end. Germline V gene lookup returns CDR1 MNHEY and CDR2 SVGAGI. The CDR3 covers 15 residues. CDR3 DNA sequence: TGTGCCAGCAGTAGCGCGGGCCTGAGTTACAATGAGCAGTTCTTC. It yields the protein CASSSAGLSYNEQFF.

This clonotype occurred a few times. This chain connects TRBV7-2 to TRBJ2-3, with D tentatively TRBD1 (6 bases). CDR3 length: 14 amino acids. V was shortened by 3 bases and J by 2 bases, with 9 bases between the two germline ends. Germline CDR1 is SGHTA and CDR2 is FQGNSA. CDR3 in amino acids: CASSFDRFTDTQYF. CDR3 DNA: TGTGCCAGCAGCTTTGACAGGTTCACAGATACGCAGTATTTT.

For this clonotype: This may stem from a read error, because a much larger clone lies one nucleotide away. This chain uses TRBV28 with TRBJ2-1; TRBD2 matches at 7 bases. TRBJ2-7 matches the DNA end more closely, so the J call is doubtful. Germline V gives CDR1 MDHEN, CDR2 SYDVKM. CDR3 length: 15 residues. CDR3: CASRKLGGGGNEQYF. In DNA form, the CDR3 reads TGTGCCAGCAGAAAACTCGGTGGCGGGGGTAATGAGCAGTACTTC.

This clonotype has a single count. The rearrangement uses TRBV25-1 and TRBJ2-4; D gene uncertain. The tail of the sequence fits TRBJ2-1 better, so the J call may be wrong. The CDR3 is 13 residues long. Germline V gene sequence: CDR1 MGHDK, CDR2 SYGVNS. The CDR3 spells CASVEYGNNEQFF. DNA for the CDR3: TGTGCCAGCGTAGAATATGGGAACAATGAGCAGTTCTTC.

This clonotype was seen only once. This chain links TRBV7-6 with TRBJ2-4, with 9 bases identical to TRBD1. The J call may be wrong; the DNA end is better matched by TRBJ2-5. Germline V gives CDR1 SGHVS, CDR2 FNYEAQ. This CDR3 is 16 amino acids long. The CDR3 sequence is CASSLQGTGTLETQYF. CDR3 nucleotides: TGTGCCAGCAGCTTACAGGGGACAGGGACCTTGGAGACCCAGTACTTC.

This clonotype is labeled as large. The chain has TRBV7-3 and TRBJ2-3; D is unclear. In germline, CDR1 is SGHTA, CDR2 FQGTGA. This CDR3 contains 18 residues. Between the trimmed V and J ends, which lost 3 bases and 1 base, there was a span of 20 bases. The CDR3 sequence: CASSFLIIGWRRTDTQYF. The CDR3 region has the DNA TGTGCCAGCAGCTTCTTAATAATCGGGTGGCGGCGCACAGATACGCAGTATTTT.

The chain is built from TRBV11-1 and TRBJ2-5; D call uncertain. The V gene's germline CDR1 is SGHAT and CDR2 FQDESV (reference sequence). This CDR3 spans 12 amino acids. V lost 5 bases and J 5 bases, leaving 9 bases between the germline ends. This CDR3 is CASSDGWETQYF. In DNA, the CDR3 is TGTGCCAGCAGCGACGGTTGGGAGACCCAGTACTTC.

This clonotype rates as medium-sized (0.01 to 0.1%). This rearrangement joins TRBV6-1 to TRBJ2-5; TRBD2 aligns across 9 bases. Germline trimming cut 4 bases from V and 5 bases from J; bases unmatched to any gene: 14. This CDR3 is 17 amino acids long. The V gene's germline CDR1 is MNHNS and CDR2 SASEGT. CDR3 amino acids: CASSVLSSGGPRETQYF. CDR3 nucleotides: TGTGCCAGCAGTGTCCTCAGTAGCGGGGGTCCCCGGGAGACCCAGTACTTC.

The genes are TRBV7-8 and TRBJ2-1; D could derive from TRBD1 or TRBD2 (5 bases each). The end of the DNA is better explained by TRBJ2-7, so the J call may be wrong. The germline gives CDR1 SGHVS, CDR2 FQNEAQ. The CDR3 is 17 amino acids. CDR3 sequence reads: CASSSTTGGDATYEQYF. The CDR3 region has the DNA TGTGCCAGCAGCTCAACCACAGGAGGTGATGCCACATACGAGCAGTACTTC.

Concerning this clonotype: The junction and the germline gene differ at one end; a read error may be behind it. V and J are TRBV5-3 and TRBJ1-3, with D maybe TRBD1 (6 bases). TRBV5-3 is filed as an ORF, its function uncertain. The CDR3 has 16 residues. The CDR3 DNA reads TGTGCCAGCAGCTTGGGGGGGCCGACTTTCGGAAACACCATATATTTT. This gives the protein CASSLGGPTFGNTIYF.